This T cell receptor beta chain stems from a study of T cell changes during pregnancy in multiple sclerosis. This clone appeared a single time. The junction shows a germline mismatch at one end, possibly a read error. The CDR3 consists of 16 residues. CDR1 and CDR2 (germline): SSHAT, FNYEAQ (reference sequence). Only in-frame clones appear in the TCRdb table, and some are missing; sequencing was by immunoSEQ multiplex PCR. This sample has approximately 100,000 clones; roughly nine tenths occur once, and the top ten carry about 3.5%. Sequencing used peripheral blood, obtained after pregnancy. The rearrangement links TRBV7-7 to TRBJ2-5; the D gene is possibly TRBD2 (6 bases). The source is a female donor with multiple sclerosis, enrolled in a pregnancy study. CDR3 sequence reads: CASSKGGPRHAETQYF. The CDR3 coding sequence is TGTGCTAGCAGCAAAGGAGGGCCTAGACACGCGGAGACCCAGTACTTC.